This T cell receptor beta chain originates from a study of spatial heterogeneity in lung cancer. Germline lookup yields CDR1 SGHVS and CDR2 FNYEAQ. This CDR3 contains 15 residues. Trimming cost V 1 base and J 7 bases; bases outside gene matches: 7. This clonotype was seen ten or more times. Using its own MiXCR run on the 5' RACE reads, TCRdb lists one record per CDR3 protein. The sample has some 15,000 distinct CDR3 sequences, around 10% seen once. Time point specified: sample taken at primary tumor resection. The study sequenced unsorted whole RNA from tumor, nontumor lung or frozen PBMC. The sequencing here drew on PBMCs, taken at surgery. This clonotype was sampled from a male donor with early-stage non-small cell lung cancer. The chain recombines TRBV7-6 with TRBJ2-7, with 10 nucleotides matching TRBD2. CDR3 bases: TGTGCCAGCAGCTTAGGGACTAGCGGCGGAGGGGAGCAGTACTTC. This codes for CASSLGTSGGGEQYF. The full variable domain, its missing parts supplied by reference TRBV7-6 and TRBJ2-7, is GAGVSQSPRYKVTKRGQDVALRCDPISGHVSLYWYRQALGQGPEFLTYFNYEAQQDKSGLPNDRFSAERPEGSISTLTIQRTEQRDSAMYRCASSLGTSGGGEQYFGPGTRLTVT.